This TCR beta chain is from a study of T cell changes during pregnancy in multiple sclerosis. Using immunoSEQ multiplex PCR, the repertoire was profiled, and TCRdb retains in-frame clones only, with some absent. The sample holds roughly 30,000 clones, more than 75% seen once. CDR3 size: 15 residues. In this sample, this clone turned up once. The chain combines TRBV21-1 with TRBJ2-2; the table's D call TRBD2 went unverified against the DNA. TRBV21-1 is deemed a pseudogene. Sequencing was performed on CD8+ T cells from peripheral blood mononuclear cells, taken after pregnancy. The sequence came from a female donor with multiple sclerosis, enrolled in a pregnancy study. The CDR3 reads CASSKNGTLTGELFF. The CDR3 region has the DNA TGTGCCAGCAGCAAGAATGGGACTCTCACCGGGGAGCTGTTTTTT.